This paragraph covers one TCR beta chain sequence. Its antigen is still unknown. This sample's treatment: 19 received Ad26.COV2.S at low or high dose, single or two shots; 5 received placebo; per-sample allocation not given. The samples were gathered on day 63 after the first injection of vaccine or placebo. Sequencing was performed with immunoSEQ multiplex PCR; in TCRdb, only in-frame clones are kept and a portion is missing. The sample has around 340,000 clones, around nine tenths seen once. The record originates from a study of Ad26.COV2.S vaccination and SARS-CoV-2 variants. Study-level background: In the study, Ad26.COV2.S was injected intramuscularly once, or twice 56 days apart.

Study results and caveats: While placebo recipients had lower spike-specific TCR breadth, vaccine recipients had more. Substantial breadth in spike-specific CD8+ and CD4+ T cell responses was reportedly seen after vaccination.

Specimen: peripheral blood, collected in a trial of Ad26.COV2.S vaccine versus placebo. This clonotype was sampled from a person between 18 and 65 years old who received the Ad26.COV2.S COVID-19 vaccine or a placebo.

Written as DNA, the CDR3 is TGTGCCAGTAGTATAGTTGGGGTCCCCAAAAACATTCAGTACTTC. Encoded protein: CASSIVGVPKNIQYF. The chain uses TRBV19 and TRBJ2-4; D is unclear. The germline V gene encodes CDR1 LNHDA and CDR2 SQIVND (reference sequence). V lost 1 base to trimming and J lost 2 bases, with 9 bases between them. The CDR3 is 15 residues long.